The 22 T cell receptor beta chains reported below all come from one sample, sequenced in a study of Ad26.COV2.S vaccination and SARS-CoV-2 variants. As to treatment: some 20 received Ad26.COV2.S at low or high dose, single or two shots; about five received placebo; per-sample allocation not given. Collection of the samples took place on day 63 after the first injection of vaccine or placebo. TCRdb's copy holds only in-frame clones and misses some; the assay was immunoSEQ multiplex PCR. Of roughly 350,000 clones in the sample, 86% were seen once. This specimen consisted of peripheral blood, obtained in a trial of Ad26.COV2.S vaccine versus placebo. These receptors were obtained from a person between 18 and 65 years old who received the Ad26.COV2.S COVID-19 vaccine or a placebo.

V is TRBV6-2 or TRBV6-3 and J is TRBJ1-5, with 7 bases matching TRBD1. Germline V gives CDR1 MNHEY, CDR2 SVGEGT. The V and J ends lost 2 bases and 4 bases, in that order; junction bases with no gene match: 5. The CDR3 runs 15 residues. The CDR3 coding sequence is TGTGCCAGCAGTTACGTGAGGGGGCTTAATCAGCCCCAGCATTTT. Protein sequence: CASSYVRGLNQPQHF.

This clone has just one count. The chain carries TRBV21-1 and TRBJ2-7; the tabulated D call, TRBD1, remains unverified against the DNA. TRBV21-1 is annotated as a pseudogene. The CDR3 covers 16 residues. The CDR3 spells CASSKSSLQGASEQYF. The CDR3 DNA sequence: TGTGCCAGCAGCAAATCCTCCTTACAGGGGGCAAGCGAGCAGTACTTC.

The rearrangement links TRBV5-1 to TRBJ2-5, with 8 bases fitting TRBD2. Losses at the gene ends were 4 bases for V and 1 base for J; bases not matched to a gene: 3. The CDR3 contains 14 residues. In germline, CDR1 is SGHRS, CDR2 YFSETQ. The CDR3 DNA reads as TGCGCCAGCAGCCCAAGCGGGAGCCAAGAGACCCAGTACTTC. Its translation is CASSPSGSQETQYF.

The CDR3 spells CASRPQGAGPVGNEQFF. For the CDR3, the DNA is TGTGCCAGCAGACCACAGGGGGCGGGACCCGTGGGAAATGAGCAGTTCTTC. The chain is built from TRBV9 and TRBJ2-1; 9 nucleotides agree with TRBD1. The CDR3 contains 17 residues. The junction had 16 bases not matched to a gene; V was cut back by 5 bases and J by 7 bases. The V gene's germline CDR1 is SGDLS and CDR2 YYNGEE.

This chain joins TRBV28 and TRBJ2-7; no firm D call. V shed 5 bases and J shed 3 bases, with 8 bases lying between them. Germline V gene data show CDR1 as MDHEN and CDR2 as SYDVKM. The CDR3 loop spans 12 amino acids. CDR3 protein: CASSGDDYEQYF. The DNA of the CDR3 is TGTGCCAGCAGTGGGGATGACTACGAGCAGTACTTC.

The rearrangement joins TRBV30 to TRBJ2-1; D might be TRBD2 (6 bases). Germline V CDR1 and CDR2: GTSNPN, SVGIG (reference sequence). Trimming took 0 bases from V and 1 from J, leaving 13 bases between them. The CDR3 is 16 amino acids. The CDR3: CAWSVEEGQSYNEQFF. In DNA form, the CDR3 reads TGTGCCTGGAGTGTAGAGGAGGGCCAATCCTACAATGAGCAGTTCTTC.

This clone occurred a few times. The V and J genes are TRBV2 and TRBJ2-3; 12 bases are a match to TRBD2. CDR3 length: 17 amino acids. Germline CDR1 reads SNHLY; CDR2 reads FYNNEI. V was clipped by 6 bases and J by 1 base; unmatched bases: 8. CDR3: CASRQASGGGRTDTQYF. The CDR3 DNA reads as TGTGCCAGCAGACAGGCTAGCGGGGGGGGCCGCACAGATACGCAGTATTTT.

The chain joins TRBV14 to TRBJ2-7; possible D gene TRBD2, 6 bases. Trimming took off 4 bases at V and 6 bases at J, with 13 bases between the two ends. The CDR3 sequence is 13 residues long. Germline V CDR1 and CDR2: SGHDN, FVKESK. The CDR3 is CASSRTTAGEQYF. The CDR3, as DNA: TGTGCCAGCAGCCGAACGACAGCGGGCGAGCAGTACTTC.

The V gene is TRBV7-3, the J gene TRBJ2-2; 8 positions match TRBD2. With 3 bases clipped from V and 6 bases from J, the junction kept 9 bases outside the gene matches. Germline CDR1 and CDR2: SGHTA and FQGTGA. This CDR3 contains 16 residues. The CDR3 coding sequence is TGTGCCAGCAGCTTCCTCAGCGGGAGAGGAGCCGGGGAGCTGTTTTTT. This sequence encodes CASSFLSGRGAGELFF.

The chain uses TRBV2 and TRBJ2-3, with 7 bases fitting TRBD2. V lost 1 base and J lost 5; bases outside the gene matches: 9. The germline CDR1 and CDR2 sequences are SNHLY and FYNNEI. The CDR3 contains 16 residues. CDR3 region: CASSEGVGGPGDTQYF. The CDR3 DNA reads as TGTGCCAGCAGTGAAGGGGTGGGAGGGCCCGGAGATACGCAGTATTTT.

The chain recombines TRBV12-3 or TRBV12-4 with TRBJ1-4; no clear D. Trimming shortened V by 6 bases and J by 5 bases, and 10 bases separated the two germline ends. CDR3 length equals 13 residues. CDR3 nucleotide sequence: TGTGCCAGCAGCGGTGTGGCAAATGAAAAACTGTTTTTT. Its translation is CASSGVANEKLFF.

The rearrangement joins TRBV4-2 to TRBJ2-7; D perhaps matches TRBD1 (5 bases). CDR3 length equals 16 residues. V was cut by 0 bases and J by 3 bases, with 15 bases left in between. Germline V gene lookup returns CDR1 LGHNA and CDR2 YNFKEQ. The CDR3 coding sequence is TGTGCCAGCAGCCAAGATTATCAGGGTCCAGTCTACGAGCAGTACTTC. It yields the protein CASSQDYQGPVYEQYF.

The V and J genes are TRBV12-3 or TRBV12-4 and TRBJ1-2; TRBD1 is a possible D gene (5 bases). CDR3 length: 13 residues. The ends were cut back, 3 bases at V and 8 bases at J, with 13 bases in the middle. The chain's CDR3 is CASSFGTSWGYTF. The CDR3 DNA reads as TGTGCCAGCAGTTTCGGGACCTCCTGGGGCTACACCTTC.

The chain couples TRBV30 to TRBJ1-1; D remains ambiguous. CDR3 size: 12 residues. The ends were cut back, 2 bases at V and 12 bases at J, with 16 bases in the middle. Germline CDR1 is GTSNPN and CDR2 is SVGIG (reference sequence). The CDR3 protein is CAWSLPGSPSFF. The CDR3 nucleotides read TGTGCCTGGAGTTTACCCGGGTCCCCGTCTTTCTTT.

The rearrangement uses TRBV5-8 and TRBJ1-2, with TRBD1 matching 9 bases. Germline V CDR1 and CDR2: SGHTS, YDEGEE. The CDR3 is made up of 15 amino acids. V shed 4 bases, J shed 1 base, and the junction held 5 bases outside the gene matches. Here the CDR3 DNA reads TGTGCCAGCAGCGGACAGGGGTTATTTAACTATGGCTACACCTTC. Amino acid sequence: CASSGQGLFNYGYTF.

The chain links TRBV7-2 to TRBJ2-4; tentatively, D is TRBD2 (5 bases). V was trimmed by 0 bases and J by 8 bases, leaving 14 bases between them. CDR3 length: 15 residues. Per germline, CDR1 SGHTA and CDR2 FQGNSA. For the CDR3, the DNA is TGTGCCAGCAGCTTAGCGGTGAGGGAACGGGACATTCAGTACTTC. Its protein is CASSLAVRERDIQYF.

The gene calls are TRBV7-9 and TRBJ2-7; TRBD2 agrees at 9 bases. Germline CDR1 SEHNR, CDR2 FQNEAQ (reference sequence). The CDR3 length is 19 residues. V was pared by 5 bases and J by 6 bases, with 23 bases of the junction left unmatched. The CDR3 DNA sequence: TGTGCCAGCAGCCACGGGACAGCTCCTGAGAGCGGGAGGCTCATCGAGCAGTACTTC. This translates into CASSHGTAPESGRLIEQYF.

The rearrangement links TRBV5-1 to TRBJ2-3; D gene unclear. Germline CDR1 and CDR2: SGHRS and YFSETQ. The CDR3 spans 12 residues. V gave up 4 bases and J gave up 5 bases, with 8 bases separating them. The CDR3 protein is CASSALVDTQYF. In DNA form, the CDR3 reads TGCGCCAGCAGCGCCCTAGTAGATACGCAGTATTTT.

The CDR3 region is CASSVSQGDQPQHF. The CDR3 nucleotides read TGTGCCAGCAGTGTTAGTCAGGGTGATCAGCCCCAGCATTTT. The V gene is TRBV2, the J gene TRBJ1-5; possibly TRBD1 for D (5 bases). The CDR3 extends over 14 amino acids. V was cut by 4 bases and J by 5 bases, with 12 bases left in between. The germline CDR1 and CDR2 sequences are SNHLY and FYNNEI.

The DNA of the CDR3 is TGTGCCAGCAGCCAAGATTACAGGGATGGCTACACCTTC. Residues: CASSQDYRDGYTF. This chain connects TRBV14 to TRBJ1-2; a possible D gene is TRBD1 (6 bases). Germline V gene lookup returns CDR1 SGHDN and CDR2 FVKESK. The CDR3 loop spans 13 amino acids. V gave up 0 bases and J gave up 6 bases, with 8 bases separating them.

Here the CDR3 reads CASSSSAQQTSTEAFF. The CDR3 bases are TGTGCCAGCAGTTCGAGTGCCCAGCAGACCTCTACCGAAGCTTTCTTT. The chain links TRBV28 to TRBJ1-1; D is unresolved. Trimming left V 4 bases short and J 8 bases short, with 23 bases between. This CDR3 contains 16 residues. From germline, CDR1 is MDHEN and CDR2 SYDVKM.

V gene TRBV7-9 combines with J gene TRBJ2-5, with D perhaps matching TRBD2 (6 bases). V lost 1 base to trimming and J lost 0 bases, with 12 bases between them. The germline V gene has CDR1 SEHNR and CDR2 FQNEAQ (reference sequence). The CDR3 is 16 amino acids. CDR3 residues: CASSLVLAAYQETQYF. The CDR3, as DNA: TGTGCCAGCAGCTTAGTTTTAGCGGCGTACCAAGAGACCCAGTACTTC.